The 28 T cell receptor beta chains below come from one sample, sequenced in a study of breast tumors, draining lymph nodes, adjacent tissues. Axillary draining lymph nodes of breast cancer patients supplied the node samples. TCRdb reanalysed the multiplex PCR reads using MiXCR and keeps one entry per CDR3 protein. The sample shows some 150,000 distinct CDR3 sequences, 33% of them seen only once. The specimen was axillary lymph node tissue. Source of these receptors: a female donor with breast cancer. Some clones in this sample may be carry-over from other donors' samples.

This clonotype was picked up many times. The chain carries TRBV2 and TRBJ2-3, with 13 bases aligning to TRBD2. The CDR3 has 17 residues. Germline CDR1 is SNHLY and CDR2 is FYNNEI. Trimming at V came to 10 bases and at J to 5 bases, leaving 15 bases not matched to a gene. CDR3 sequence reads: CATRTRGTSGKEDTQYF. Written as DNA, the CDR3 is TGTGCCACCCGAACAAGGGGGACTAGCGGGAAGGAAGATACGCAGTATTTT.

This clonotype appeared many times. This chain links TRBV6-2 or TRBV6-3 with TRBJ2-2, with TRBD2 identical over 9 bases. This CDR3 spans 15 amino acids. Trimming removed 6 bases from V and 5 bases from J; junction bases left unmatched: 7. Germline-derived CDR1 and CDR2 are MNHEY and SVGEGT. Written as DNA, the CDR3 is TGTGCCAGCAGATTAGCGGGAGTAGGGACCGGGGAGCTGTTTTTT. Protein sequence: CASRLAGVGTGELFF.

This clonotype showed up just a few times. A single base separates this from a much larger clone, so it may be a read error. The chain couples TRBV20-1 to TRBJ1-2, with a possible D match to TRBD1 (5 bases). The V and J ends lost 3 bases and 4 bases respectively, with 18 bases between them. CDR1 and CDR2 (germline): DFQATT, SNEGSKA (reference sequence). The CDR3 sequence is 15 residues long. The CDR3: CSASTPGSSTYGYTF. The CDR3 nucleotides read TGCAGTGCTAGTACCCCAGGGTCCTCTACCTATGGCTACACCTTC.

Concerning this clonotype: This could be a read error, since a much larger clone is one nucleotide away. The chain is built from TRBV6-5 and TRBJ2-1; 12 bases map to TRBD1. CDR1 and CDR2 from the germline V gene are MNHEY and SVGAGI. Trimming took 5 bases from V and 9 from J; bases not matched to a gene: 8. CDR3 length: 15 residues. The CDR3 region is CASSPGTGGRSEQFF. CDR3 DNA sequence: TGTGCCAGCAGTCCCGGGACAGGGGGCAGGAGTGAGCAGTTCTTC.

Many counts were recorded for this clonotype. V usage is TRBV2 and J usage is TRBJ1-2, with 9 bases fitting TRBD1. The CDR3 has 14 amino acids. V lost 4 bases and J lost 4; bases outside the gene matches: 4. The germline gives CDR1 SNHLY, CDR2 FYNNEI. In DNA form, the CDR3 reads TGTGCCAGCAGTGGGACAGGGGCGTTCTATGGCTACACCTTC. Protein product: CASSGTGAFYGYTF.

In this sample, this clonotype turned up many times. The chain joins TRBV2 to TRBJ1-2, with 9 nucleotides matching TRBD1. This CDR3 has 14 amino acids. The V gene's germline CDR1 is SNHLY and CDR2 FYNNEI. Trimming took 4 bases from V and 6 from J; bases not matched to a gene: 6. The CDR3 DNA sequence: TGTGCCAGCAGTGCTACCGGGACAGGGAATGGCTACACCTTC. The encoded protein is CASSATGTGNGYTF.

Comments on this clonotype: One base away lies a much larger clone, so this may be a sequencing read error. The chain recombines TRBV27 with TRBJ2-7; 7 bases line up with TRBD2. Per the germline V gene, CDR1 is MNHEY and CDR2 is SMNVEV (reference sequence). CDR3 length: 13 residues. The CDR3 region is CVTLGGFRGEQYF. The CDR3 DNA sequence: TGTGTCACCTTGGGAGGGTTTCGTGGCGAGCAGTACTTC.

This clonotype was recorded many times. The chain links TRBV9 to TRBJ2-2, with a weak D call TRBD1 (6 bases). The CDR3 runs to 17 residues. Germline V lookup: CDR1 SGDLS, CDR2 YYNGEE. V was cut by 3 bases and J by 1 base, with 16 bases left in between. CDR3 region: CASSGVGGQRNTGELFF. The CDR3 region has the DNA TGTGCCAGCAGCGGGGTCGGAGGACAGAGGAACACCGGGGAGCTGTTTTTT.

V is TRBV18 and J is TRBJ2-3, with 13 bases matching TRBD2. V shed 9 bases and J 1 base; nucleotides not matched to a gene: 10. CDR1 is KGHSH and CDR2 is LQKENI in the germline V gene. The CDR3 loop spans 17 amino acids. CDR3 amino acids: CARSHPGLAGGTDTQYF. The CDR3 nucleotides are TGTGCCAGGTCTCATCCTGGACTAGCGGGGGGCACAGATACGCAGTATTTT.

V usage is TRBV12-3 or TRBV12-4 and J usage is TRBJ2-3; TRBD2 matches 10 bases. V trimming: 1 base; J trimming: 11 bases; junction bases outside the gene matches: 12. This CDR3 comprises 16 residues. DNA of the CDR3: TGTGCCAGCAGTTTAGGCAGCGGGAGGGGGGTCAATGAGCAGTATTTT. Translation: CASSLGSGRGVNEQYF.

The CDR3 DNA sequence: TGTGCCAGCACCACTCTGACTAGCGGGAGGCCCGGGGTAGAGACCCAGTACTTC. This codes for CASTTLTSGRPGVETQYF. The chain recombines TRBV28 with TRBJ2-5, with 13 positions matching TRBD2. This CDR3 region has 18 residues. The V gene end was trimmed by 7 bases and the J gene end by 4 bases; junction bases not matched to a gene: 15. Germline loops: CDR1 MDHEN, CDR2 SYDVKM.

The chain uses TRBV24-1 and TRBJ2-5; weak D call: TRBD2 (5 bases). Germline V gives CDR1 KGHDR, CDR2 SFDVKD. This CDR3 is built from 14 residues. V lost 4 bases, J lost 0 bases, and 8 bases lay in between. The CDR3 nucleotides are TGTGCCACCAGTGAACGGGGTAACCAAGAGACCCAGTACTTC. Amino acids: CATSERGNQETQYF.

This clonotype was seen ten or more times. V gene TRBV14 combines with J gene TRBJ2-1; D ambiguous. The CDR3 extends over 15 amino acids. The germline CDR1 and CDR2 sequences are SGHDN and FVKESK. With 3 bases removed from V and 0 bases from J, the gap between germline ends came to 9 bases. The CDR3 spells CASSHVDFSYNEQFF. For the CDR3, the DNA is TGTGCCAGCAGCCATGTGGATTTCTCCTACAATGAGCAGTTCTTC.

This clonotype was observed at least ten times. The chain is built from TRBV20-1 and TRBJ1-2; D gene ambiguous. The CDR3 covers 14 residues. Per germline, CDR1 DFQATT and CDR2 SNEGSKA (reference sequence). Trimming cost V 2 bases and J 8 bases, with 18 bases left between them. The CDR3 loop reads CSARRPDGVRGYTF. Written as DNA, the CDR3 is TGCAGTGCTAGACGACCGGACGGCGTTCGAGGCTACACCTTC.

This clonotype came up a few times. The chain combines TRBV20-1 with TRBJ2-7, with D tentatively TRBD1 or TRBD2 (5 bases each). The V end was cut by 1 base, the J end by 3 bases, with 13 bases between. Looked up from germline, CDR1 is DFQATT and CDR2 is SNEGSKA (reference sequence). The length of the CDR3 is 14 residues. CDR3 residues: CSARAQDGSYEQYF. DNA for the CDR3: TGCAGTGCTAGAGCACAGGATGGGAGCTACGAGCAGTACTTC.

Regarding this clonotype: Since a much larger clone is just one base distant, this may be a read error. The chain links TRBV5-4 to TRBJ2-5; TRBD1 matches at 8 bases. The germline CDR1 and CDR2 sequences are SGHNT and YYREEE (reference sequence). J lost 4 bases, V lost 2 bases, and 4 bases had no gene match. This CDR3 has 14 amino acids. The CDR3 loop reads CASSFQGAGETQYF. The CDR3 nucleotides read TGTGCCAGCAGCTTCCAGGGGGCGGGAGAGACCCAGTACTTC. The variable domain in full, with the rest retrieved from reference TRBV5-4 and TRBJ2-5, is ETGVTQSPTHLIKTRGQQVTLRCSSQSGHNTVSWYQQALGQGPQFIFQYYREEENGRGNFPPRFSGLQFPNYSSELNVNALELDDSALYLCASSFQGAGETQYFGPGTRLLVL.

This clonotype was detected ten times or more. V gene TRBV24-1 combines with J gene TRBJ2-5; 9 nucleotides match TRBD1. CDR3 length: 15 residues. V lost 11 bases to trimming and J lost 4 bases; unmatched junction nucleotides: 13. Germline CDR1 and CDR2: KGHDR and SFDVKD. Written as DNA, the CDR3 is TGTGCCATCGAAGCCGGGACAGGGAGGGGAGAGACCCAGTACTTC. The encoded protein is CAIEAGTGRGETQYF.

This chain links TRBV12-3 or TRBV12-4 with TRBJ2-2; D gene uncertain. This CDR3 comprises 13 residues. V lost 3 bases and J 10 bases, leaving 12 bases between the germline ends. The CDR3 loop reads CASSFPPAQELFF. CDR3 bases: TGTGCCAGCAGTTTCCCCCCCGCTCAGGAGCTGTTTTTT.

A remark on this clonotype: A junction boundary mismatches the germline segment, possibly from a read error. V is TRBV4-2 and J is TRBJ2-7; 7 bases match TRBD2. Germline V gene lookup returns CDR1 LGHNA and CDR2 YNFKEQ. The CDR3 runs to 15 residues. This CDR3 is CACSQGRGEAYEQHF. The CDR3 coding sequence is TGTGCCTGCAGCCAAGGACGGGGGGAAGCCTACGAGCAGCACTTC.

The J gene is TRBJ2-5, the V gene TRBV6-4; a possible D gene is TRBD1 (5 bases). The length of the CDR3 is 13 residues. With 0 bases removed from V and 5 bases from J, the gap between germline ends came to 7 bases. In germline, CDR1 is MRHNA, CDR2 SNTAGT. The DNA of the CDR3 is TGTGCCAGCAGTGACTCGTACAGGGAGACCCAGTACTTC. Its translation is CASSDSYRETQYF.

In the case of this clonotype: One end of the junction is discordant with germline, which a read error may explain. The rearrangement links TRBV7-4 to TRBJ1-6; perhaps TRBD1 as D (5 bases). CDR3 length: 14 amino acids. The germline CDR1 and CDR2 sequences are SGHVT and SQSDAQ. The DNA for the CDR3 is TGTGCCAGCAGGGAATCGGGACGGCTTTTCCCCCCCCACTTT. Its protein is CASRESGRLFPPHF.

The table lists this clonotype with many counts. The chain employs TRBV5-1 and TRBJ2-3; maybe TRBD2 (5 bases). Deletions cut 4 bases from V and 0 bases from J, with 15 bases between. The germline V gene encodes CDR1 SGHRS and CDR2 YFSETQ. CDR3 length: 16 residues. The CDR3, as DNA: TGCGCCAGCAGCCTCGCGGTGGGAGCTAGCACAGATACGCAGTATTTT. Its protein product is CASSLAVGASTDTQYF. The complete variable domain, with remaining parts taken from reference TRBV5-1 and TRBJ2-3, reads KAGVTQTPRYLIKTRGQQVTLSCSPISGHRSVSWYQQTPGQGLQFLFEYFSETQRNKGNFPGRFSGRQFSNSRSEMNVSTLELGDSALYLCASSLAVGASTDTQYFGPGTRLTVL.

About this clonotype itself: A read error may account for a junction end that differs from germline. This sequence joins TRBV20-1 and TRBJ1-2; D gene unclear. CDR3 length: 14 amino acids. The germline V gene has CDR1 DFQATT and CDR2 SNEGSKA (reference sequence). Here the CDR3 reads CGASSLAQTYGYTF. The CDR3 bases are TGCGGTGCTAGTTCATTGGCCCAAACTTATGGCTACACCTTC.

The genes are TRBV6-1 and TRBJ1-6; no firm D call. This CDR3 is 12 amino acids long. From germline, CDR1 is MNHNS and CDR2 SASEGT. V lost 3 bases to trimming and J lost 4 bases, with 1 base between them. This chain's CDR3 is CASSDYNSPLHF. CDR3 DNA: TGTGCCAGCAGTGATTATAATTCACCCCTCCACTTT.

Here the CDR3 reads CASSVGGKNIQYF. As DNA, the CDR3 is TGTGCCAGCAGTGTTGGGGGCAAAAACATTCAGTACTTC. The rearrangement uses TRBV27 and TRBJ2-4; possibly TRBD1 or TRBD2 for D (5 bases each). V dropped 5 bases and J dropped 3 bases, with 8 bases sitting between them. This CDR3 region has 13 residues. Germline CDR1 reads MNHEY; CDR2 reads SMNVEV (reference sequence).

This clonotype was counted once. The chain employs TRBV2 and TRBJ2-1; 8 positions match TRBD2. CDR3 length: 13 amino acids. Germline V gene lookup returns CDR1 SNHLY and CDR2 FYNNEI. V shed 8 bases, J shed 0 bases, and the junction held 0 bases outside the gene matches. The CDR3 spells CASGTSSYNEQFF. The CDR3 coding sequence is TGTGCCAGCGGGACTAGCTCCTACAATGAGCAGTTCTTC.

The rearrangement joins TRBV25-1 to TRBJ1-3; maybe TRBD1 (5 bases). V lost 6 bases and J 0 bases, leaving 15 bases between the germline ends. Germline V gene data show CDR1 as MGHDK and CDR2 as SYGVNS. The CDR3 has 16 amino acids. The CDR3 is CASSPWGVHSGNTIYF. CDR3 sequence (DNA): TGTGCCAGCAGCCCCTGGGGGGTCCACTCTGGAAACACCATATATTTT.

The chain has TRBV14 and TRBJ2-7; the match to TRBD1 covers 12 bases. The CDR3 is made up of 14 amino acids. The V and J ends lost 3 bases and 5 bases, in that order; junction bases with no gene match: 2. The germline V gene has CDR1 SGHDN and CDR2 FVKESK. Here the CDR3 DNA reads TGTGCCAGCAGCCACGGGACAGGGGGCGACGAGCAGTACTTC. It encodes CASSHGTGGDEQYF.